This T cell receptor (beta chain) comes out of a study of cytomegalovirus exposure and HLA in healthy donors. The PCR made use of 60 Vbeta and 13 Jbeta primers. Here immunoSEQ multiplex PCR was the method, and the copy in TCRdb shows in-frame clones only, minus some. The repertoire holds 120,000 or so clones, with 74% as singletons. Looked up from germline, CDR1 is GTSNPN and CDR2 is SVGIG (reference sequence). The length of the CDR3 is 12 residues. With 5 bases clipped from V and 2 bases from J, the junction kept 1 base outside the gene matches. General study findings and limits: Because they were indistinguishable, some V segments, including TRBV6-2 and TRBV6-3, were excluded. When presence/absence was analysed, sequencing depth was taken to be roughly uniform across donors. In a later analysis, productive TCRs from donors in an Asian-associated ancestry cluster reportedly carried fewer N-insertions than the cohort mean. Specific recognition of CMV antigens was confirmed in vitro for a few chains (all CMV-associated).

A word on this clone: No antigen is known for it.

This clonotype originated in a man aged 35 to 55 in good health and CMV-seropositive. V usage is TRBV30 and J usage is TRBJ2-7; 9 bases line up with TRBD1. Sequenced: PBMCs. The CDR3 coding sequence is TGTGCCTGGGGGACAGGGACCTACGAGCAGTACTTC. Its protein is CAWGTGTYEQYF.